This TCR beta chain was documented in a study of post-analysis software for immune sequencing data (dated by TCRdb to 2015 to 2017). Describing the broader study: Relapsing-remitting, secondary progressive and progressive-relapsing multiple sclerosis were recorded as disease courses, and subtype annotation was lacking for some patients. The patient repertoires were compared against approximately twelve previously published healthy control repertoires obtained from donors aged roughly 6 to 28 years. A subset of samples was prepared in parallel using single-end sample barcoding, then pooled and co-amplified after Illumina adapter ligation.

Comments on this clonotype: It has no known antigen specificity. Per-base quality was not reported, and no clone a single base away is much larger than it.

V drops 5 bases and J drops 5 bases, leaving 13 bases in between. The CDR3 covers 14 residues, taking in both the cysteine and the phenylalanine. Only the CDR3 part of the read is kept: 42 bases, read in frame from the first base. Looking up the germline V gene yields CDR1 MGHRA and CDR2 YSYEKL. Overall results and qualifications from the work: The control group was slightly older than the multiple sclerosis patient group. When samples were clustered directly using the F measure, samples prepared in the same batch co-clustered strongly, which prompted a batch-effect correction. Significantly higher frequencies in patients than in controls were found for a handful of TRBV segments, including TRBV5-6, TRBV5-1 and TRBV20-1. Compared with controls, multiple sclerosis patients had significantly lower normalized Chao1 diversity, a finding suggesting substantial peripheral T-cell clonal expansion.

The receptor library was made with PCR. Data came from an Illumina HiSeq 2500. Unique molecular identifiers were incorporated into TCR beta cDNA libraries to reduce PCR and sequencing biases. About 500,000 cDNA molecules were obtained for every 1 to 10 million input T cells, so each molecule roughly corresponded to one T cell. The patient libraries were prepared and sequenced with the same protocol used for the earlier healthy control dataset. Samples belonging to the same batch were prepared together, multiplexed and sequenced on a shared HiSeq lane. From the authors' description of their analysis: Raw barcoded reads were processed with MIGEC, discarding single-read molecular identifier groups before consensus assembly and CDR3 extraction. VDJtools was used for post-analysis of the clonotype tables, and diversity was normalized by down-sampling every dataset to the size of the smallest sample. To correct batch-related cross-sample contamination, repertoire overlap clustering matched CDR3 amino acid sequences but not nucleotide sequences. TCRdb reran the public reads through fastp at Q25 and MiXCR, keeping productive beta chains. For every CDR3 protein sequence, its rows merge into one entry that carries the most common genes and DNA. The V and J calls shown here were made by TCRdb, not taken from the authors' results. The sample table lists some 500,000 distinct CDR3 sequences, approximately 45% of them with a count of one. Around an eighth of the sample belongs to the ten largest clones.

TCR beta repertoires were profiled from peripheral blood of roughly 13 young patients with multiple sclerosis to demonstrate the VDJtools post-analysis software. The multiple sclerosis patients were children and adolescents ranging in age from roughly 6 to 16 years. Recombination joined TRBV4-1 with TRBJ2-4; the D gene assignment is perhaps TRBD1 or TRBD2, with each matching 7 bases. The clonotype comes from a girl aged 10-17 years with multiple sclerosis. Source material: blood. The encoded CDR3 is CASSKQGRENIQYF. The DNA is as follows: TGCGCCAGCAGCAAACAGGGGAGGGAAAACATTCAGTACTTC.